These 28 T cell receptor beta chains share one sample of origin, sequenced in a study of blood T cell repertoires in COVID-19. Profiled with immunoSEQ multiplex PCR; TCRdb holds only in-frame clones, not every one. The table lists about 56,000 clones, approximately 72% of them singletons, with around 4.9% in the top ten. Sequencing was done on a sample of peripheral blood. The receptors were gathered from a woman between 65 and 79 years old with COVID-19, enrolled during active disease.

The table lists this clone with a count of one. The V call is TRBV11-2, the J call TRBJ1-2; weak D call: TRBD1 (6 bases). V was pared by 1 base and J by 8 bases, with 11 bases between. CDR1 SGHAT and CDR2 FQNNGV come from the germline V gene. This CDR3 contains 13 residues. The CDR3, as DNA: TGTGCCAGCAGCTTAGGTCAGGGGAGCGGCTACACCTTC. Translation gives CASSLGQGSGYTF.

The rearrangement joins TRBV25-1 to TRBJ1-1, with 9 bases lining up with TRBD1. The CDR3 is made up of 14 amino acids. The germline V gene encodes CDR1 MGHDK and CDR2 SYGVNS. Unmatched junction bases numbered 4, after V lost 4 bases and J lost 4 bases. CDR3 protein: CASSGTGGLTEAFF. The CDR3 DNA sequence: TGTGCCAGCAGTGGTACAGGGGGCCTCACTGAAGCTTTCTTT.

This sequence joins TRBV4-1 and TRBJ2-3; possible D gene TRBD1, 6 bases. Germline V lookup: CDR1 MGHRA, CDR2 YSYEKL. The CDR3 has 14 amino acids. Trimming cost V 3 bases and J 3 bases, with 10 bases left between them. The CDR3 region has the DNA TGCGCCAGCAGCCAGTATACAGGGACAGATACGCAGTATTTT. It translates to CASSQYTGTDTQYF.

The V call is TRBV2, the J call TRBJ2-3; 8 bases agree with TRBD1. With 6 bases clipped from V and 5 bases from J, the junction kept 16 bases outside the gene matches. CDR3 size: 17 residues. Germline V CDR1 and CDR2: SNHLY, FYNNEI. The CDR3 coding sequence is TGTGCCAGCAGGATGCGGATAACAGGGGGAGGAGGAGATACGCAGTATTTT. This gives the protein CASRMRITGGGGDTQYF.

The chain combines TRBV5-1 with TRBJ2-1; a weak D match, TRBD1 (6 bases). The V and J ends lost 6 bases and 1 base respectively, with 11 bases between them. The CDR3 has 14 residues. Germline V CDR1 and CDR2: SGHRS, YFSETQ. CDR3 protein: CASTQDRSYNEQFF. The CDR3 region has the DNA TGCGCCAGCACCCAGGACAGATCCTACAATGAGCAGTTCTTC.

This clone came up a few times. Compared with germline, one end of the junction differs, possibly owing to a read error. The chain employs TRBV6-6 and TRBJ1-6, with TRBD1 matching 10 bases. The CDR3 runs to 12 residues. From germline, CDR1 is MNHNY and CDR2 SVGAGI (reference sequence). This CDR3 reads CASSPVTGGEIF. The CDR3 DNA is TGTGCCAGCAGTCCCGTGACAGGGGGCGAAATTTTT.

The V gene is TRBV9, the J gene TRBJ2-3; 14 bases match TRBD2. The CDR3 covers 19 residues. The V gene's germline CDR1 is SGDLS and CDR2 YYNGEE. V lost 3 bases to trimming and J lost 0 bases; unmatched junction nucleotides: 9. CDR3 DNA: TGTGCCAGCAGCGCCCCCGGGACTAGCGGGAGAGGGAGCACAGATACGCAGTATTTT. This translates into CASSAPGTSGRGSTDTQYF.

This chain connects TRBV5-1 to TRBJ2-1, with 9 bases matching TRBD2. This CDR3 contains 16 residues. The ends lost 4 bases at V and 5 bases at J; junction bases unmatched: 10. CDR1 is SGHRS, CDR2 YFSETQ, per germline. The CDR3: CASSALLAGMNNEQFF. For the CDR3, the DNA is TGCGCCAGCAGCGCCCTCCTAGCGGGAATGAACAATGAGCAGTTCTTC.

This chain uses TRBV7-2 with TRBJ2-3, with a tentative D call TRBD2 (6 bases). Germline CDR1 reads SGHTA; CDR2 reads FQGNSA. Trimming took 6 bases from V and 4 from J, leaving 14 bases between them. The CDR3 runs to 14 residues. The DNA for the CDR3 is TGTGCCAGCAGACTCCTGGGGAGGTCAGATACGCAGTATTTT. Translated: CASRLLGRSDTQYF.

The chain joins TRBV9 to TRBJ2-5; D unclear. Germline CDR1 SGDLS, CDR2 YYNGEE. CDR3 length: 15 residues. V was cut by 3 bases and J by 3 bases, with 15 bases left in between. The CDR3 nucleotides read TGTGCCAGCAGCGCACGAGCGAGTCATGAAGAGACCCAGTACTTC. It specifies CASSARASHEETQYF.

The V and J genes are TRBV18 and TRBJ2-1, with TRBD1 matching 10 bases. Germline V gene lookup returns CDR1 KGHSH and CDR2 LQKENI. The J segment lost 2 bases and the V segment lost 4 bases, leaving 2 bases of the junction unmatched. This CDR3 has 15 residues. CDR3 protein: CASSRDRGTYNEQFF. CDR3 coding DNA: TGTGCCAGCTCACGGGACAGGGGCACCTACAATGAGCAGTTCTTC. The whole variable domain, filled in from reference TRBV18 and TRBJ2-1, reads NAGVMQNPRHLVRRRGQEARLRCSPMKGHSHVYWYRQLPEEGLKFMVYLQKENIIDESGMPKERFSAEFPKEGPSILRIQQVVRGDSAAYFCASSRDRGTYNEQFFGPGTRLTVL.

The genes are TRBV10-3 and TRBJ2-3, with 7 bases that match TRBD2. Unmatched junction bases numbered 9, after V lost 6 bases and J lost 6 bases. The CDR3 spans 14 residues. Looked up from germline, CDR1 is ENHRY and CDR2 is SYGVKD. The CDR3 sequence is CAISRPGLRDTQYF. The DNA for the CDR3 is TGTGCCATCAGCAGGCCGGGACTAAGGGATACGCAGTATTTT.

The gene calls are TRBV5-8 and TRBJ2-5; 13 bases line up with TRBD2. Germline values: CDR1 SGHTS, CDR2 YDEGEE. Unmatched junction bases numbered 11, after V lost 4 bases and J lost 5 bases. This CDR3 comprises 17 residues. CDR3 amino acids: CASSLGLAGDAGETQYF. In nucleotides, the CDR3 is TGTGCCAGCAGCCTCGGACTAGCGGGAGATGCTGGGGAGACCCAGTACTTC.

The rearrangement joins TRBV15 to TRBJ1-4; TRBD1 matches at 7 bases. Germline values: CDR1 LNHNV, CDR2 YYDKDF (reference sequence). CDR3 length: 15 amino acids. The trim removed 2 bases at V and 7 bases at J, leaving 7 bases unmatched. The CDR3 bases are TGTGCCACCAGCAGAAGGACAGGAGGTAGTGAAAAACTGTTTTTT. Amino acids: CATSRRTGGSEKLFF.

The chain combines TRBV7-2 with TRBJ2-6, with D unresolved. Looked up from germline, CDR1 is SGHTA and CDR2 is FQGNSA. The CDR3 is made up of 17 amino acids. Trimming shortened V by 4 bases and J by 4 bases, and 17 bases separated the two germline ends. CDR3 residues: CASSSGAPGGGANVLTF. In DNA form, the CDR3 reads TGTGCCAGCAGCTCCGGCGCCCCGGGTGGCGGGGCCAACGTCCTGACTTTC.

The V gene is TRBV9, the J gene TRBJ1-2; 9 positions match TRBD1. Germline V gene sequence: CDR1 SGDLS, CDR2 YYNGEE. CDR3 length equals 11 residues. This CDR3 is CGQGETGGYTF. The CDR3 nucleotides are TGTGGACAGGGGGAAACAGGTGGCTACACCTTC.

CDR3 in DNA: TGTGCCAGCAGCTACGGGCAGGGAGGTGGTGAAGCTTTCTTT. It encodes CASSYGQGGGEAFF. The chain recombines TRBV11-2 with TRBJ1-1; a possible D gene is TRBD1 (5 bases). The V gene lost 4 bases and the J gene lost 7 bases, with 16 bases spanning the gap. CDR3 size: 14 residues. Germline lookup yields CDR1 SGHAT and CDR2 FQNNGV.

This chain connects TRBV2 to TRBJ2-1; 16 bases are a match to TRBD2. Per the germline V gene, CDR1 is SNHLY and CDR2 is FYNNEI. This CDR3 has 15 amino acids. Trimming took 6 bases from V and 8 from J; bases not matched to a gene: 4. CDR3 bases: TGTGCCAGCAGACCCGGGACTAGCGGGAGGGATGAGCAGTTCTTC. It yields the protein CASRPGTSGRDEQFF.

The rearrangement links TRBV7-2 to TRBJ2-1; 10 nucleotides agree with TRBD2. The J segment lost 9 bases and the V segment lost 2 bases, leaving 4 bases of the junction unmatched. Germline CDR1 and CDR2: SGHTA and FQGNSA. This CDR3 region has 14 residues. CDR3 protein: CASSLQAGGSEQFF. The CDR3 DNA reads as TGTGCCAGCAGCTTACAAGCGGGAGGGAGTGAGCAGTTCTTC.

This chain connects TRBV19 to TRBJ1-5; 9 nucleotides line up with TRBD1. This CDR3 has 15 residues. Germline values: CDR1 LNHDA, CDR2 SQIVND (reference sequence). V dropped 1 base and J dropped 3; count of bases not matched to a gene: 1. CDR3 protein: CASSIGDRDNQPQHF. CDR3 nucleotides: TGTGCCAGTAGTATAGGGGACAGGGACAATCAGCCCCAGCATTTT.

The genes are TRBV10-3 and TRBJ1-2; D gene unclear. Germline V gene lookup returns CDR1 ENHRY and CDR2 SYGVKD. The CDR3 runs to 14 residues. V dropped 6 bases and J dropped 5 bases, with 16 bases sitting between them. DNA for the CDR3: TGTGCCATCAGCGACGTGGCGTCACAGTATGGCTACACCTTC. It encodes CAISDVASQYGYTF.

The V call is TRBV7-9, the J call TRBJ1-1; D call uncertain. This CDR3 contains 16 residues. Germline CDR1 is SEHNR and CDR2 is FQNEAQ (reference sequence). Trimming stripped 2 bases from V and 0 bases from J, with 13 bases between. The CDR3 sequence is CASSLQVTFMNTEAFF. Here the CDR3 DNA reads TGTGCCAGCAGCTTACAGGTGACCTTCATGAACACTGAAGCTTTCTTT.

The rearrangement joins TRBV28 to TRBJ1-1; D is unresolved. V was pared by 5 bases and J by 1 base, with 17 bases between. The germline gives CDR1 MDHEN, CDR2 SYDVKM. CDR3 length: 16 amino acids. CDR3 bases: TGTGCCAGCAGTCCCCACCGGAGGGTTGAGAACACTGAAGCTTTCTTT. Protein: CASSPHRRVENTEAFF.

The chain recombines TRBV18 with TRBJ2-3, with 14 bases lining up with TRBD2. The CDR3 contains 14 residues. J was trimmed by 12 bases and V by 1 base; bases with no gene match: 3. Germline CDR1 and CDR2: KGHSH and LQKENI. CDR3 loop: CASSPQGTSGGQYF. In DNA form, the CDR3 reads TGTGCCAGCTCACCACAGGGGACTAGCGGGGGTCAGTATTTT.

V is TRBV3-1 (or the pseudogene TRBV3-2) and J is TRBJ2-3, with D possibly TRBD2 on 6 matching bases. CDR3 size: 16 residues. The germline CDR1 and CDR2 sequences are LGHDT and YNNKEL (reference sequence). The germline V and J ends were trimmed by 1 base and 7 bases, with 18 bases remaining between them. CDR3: CASSQGRSGLPHTQYF. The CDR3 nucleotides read TGTGCCAGCAGCCAAGGGCGGTCGGGACTCCCGCATACGCAGTATTTT.

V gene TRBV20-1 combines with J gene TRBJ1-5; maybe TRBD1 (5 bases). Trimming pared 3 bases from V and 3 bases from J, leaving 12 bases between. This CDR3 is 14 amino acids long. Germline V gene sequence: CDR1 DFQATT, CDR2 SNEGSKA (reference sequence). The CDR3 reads CSASEGAPNQPQHF. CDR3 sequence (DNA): TGCAGTGCTAGTGAAGGGGCCCCCAATCAGCCCCAGCATTTT.

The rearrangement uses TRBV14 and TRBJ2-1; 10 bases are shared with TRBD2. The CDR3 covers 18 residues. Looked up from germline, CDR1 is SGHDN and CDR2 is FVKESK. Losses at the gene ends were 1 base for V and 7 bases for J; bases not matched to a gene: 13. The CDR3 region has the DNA TGTGCCAGCAGCCAAGTTCCTAGTCTAGCGGGGGCTGGGAATGAGCAGTTCTTC. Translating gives CASSQVPSLAGAGNEQFF.

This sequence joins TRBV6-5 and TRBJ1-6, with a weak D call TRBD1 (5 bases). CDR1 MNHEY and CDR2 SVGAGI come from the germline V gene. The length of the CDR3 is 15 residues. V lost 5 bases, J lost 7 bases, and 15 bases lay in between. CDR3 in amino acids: CASSPRQSLNSPLHF. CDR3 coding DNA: TGTGCCAGCAGTCCGAGACAGAGCCTAAATTCACCCCTCCACTTT.